This TCR beta chain was sequenced during a study of T cell responses to AZD1222 COVID-19 vaccine. Notes on the study in general: Nearly half of unique spike-specific TCRs reportedly avoided B.1.351 and B.1.1.7 mutated regions. White British ancestry dominated among donors, who included more females, and clonal diversity was possibly underestimated. The study found vaccine-associated CD4 TCRs spanning spike, dominant at 160-218 and 743-854. Recipients of AZD1222 seropositive at baseline numbered only five or six.

Details on this clone: Its target is not known.

Profiling relied on immunoSEQ multiplex PCR, and the TCRdb table lists in-frame clones only, not all of them. The sample has 110,000 to 150,000 clones; roughly 89% are singletons. The sample in question was peripheral blood, obtained on day 0 of AZD1222 vaccination. The receptor was isolated from an adult in good health.

The CDR3 protein is CASSEARFVPSYEQYF. CDR3 coding DNA: TGTGCCAGCAGTGAAGCCCGGTTTGTCCCTTCCTACGAGCAGTACTTC. The chain employs TRBV6-1 and TRBJ2-7; D ambiguous. V gave up 0 bases and J gave up 1 base, with 13 bases separating them. The CDR3 runs to 16 residues. CDR1 is MNHNS and CDR2 is SASEGT in the germline V gene.